This T cell receptor (beta chain) was identified during a study of neoadjuvant nivolumab and ipilimumab in lung cancer. Findings and limits, study-wide: Only a single major-pathologic-response sample was available for clonality analysis. From pretherapy to surgery, tumor richness and clonality rose with dual therapy.

Repertoires were generated with immunoSEQ multiplex PCR, while TCRdb's copy carries only in-frame clones and drops some. The table lists several thousand clones, 91% of them singletons. Note on this clone: The antigen remains unidentified.

The TCR sequence derives from an adult with non-small cell lung cancer. Some clones in this sample may be carry-over from other donors' samples. Sample: blood, taken after neoadjuvant nivolumab, alone or with ipilimumab, at or shortly before surgery.

As DNA, the CDR3 is TGTGCCAGCAGCTTAGTTGGGGGCGCAACTGAAGCTTTCTTT. This encodes CASSLVGGATEAFF. The V gene is TRBV7-9, the J gene TRBJ1-1; weak D call: TRBD1 (6 bases). Germline V gene sequence: CDR1 SEHNR, CDR2 FQNEAQ (reference sequence). The V end was cut by 1 base, the J end by 5 bases, with 11 bases between. This CDR3 has 14 residues.